The entry that follows covers one TCR beta chain sequence. Peripheral blood genomic DNA, not sorted cells or RNA, was the template. The sample originates from a study of T cell repertoires in aging, cancer and after chemotherapy. The CDR3 is made up of 14 amino acids. Germline V gives CDR1 MNHEY, CDR2 SVGAGI. Trimming removed 4 bases from V and 6 bases from J, with 13 bases in between. Multiplex touch-down PCR with TRB-A/B primers amplified rearranged V-D-J TRB sequences. TCRdb analysed the multiplex PCR reads with MiXCR anew, one entry per CDR3 protein. The top ten clones hold about 2.6% of a sample with approximately 9,700 distinct CDR3 sequences, around a third of them seen once.

The specimen sequenced was blood. The TCR originated in a human donor in good health. The chain joins TRBV6-5 to TRBJ2-1; D gene unclear. The CDR3 region is CASSSRPDSNEQFF. The CDR3 region has the DNA TGTGCCAGCAGTTCCCGCCCGGATTCCAATGAGCAGTTCTTC.